Listed here are 9 T cell receptor beta chains from one sample, sequenced in a study of glioma-infiltrating T cells after dendritic cell vaccination. Clones were sequenced by immunoSEQ multiplex PCR, and TCRdb holds only the in-frame ones, with some missing. The sample has roughly 60,000 clones; roughly four fifths are singletons. The sample's time point: after dendritic cell vaccination, including at tumor progression/relapse. The sample in question was blood, obtained after dendritic cell vaccination. These receptors were collected from a human donor with glioblastoma.

J is TRBJ2-7 and V is TRBV5-6; the match to TRBD1 covers 7 bases. Germline V CDR1 and CDR2: SGHDT, YYEEEE. The CDR3 covers 14 residues. V lost 2 bases, J lost 6 bases, and 8 bases stayed unmatched. The CDR3 coding sequence is TGTGCCAGCAGCTTAGGACGGGACAGATGCGAGCAGTACTTC. Translating it yields CASSLGRDRCEQYF.

V gene TRBV25-1 combines with J gene TRBJ2-4, with D tentatively TRBD1 (5 bases). Germline V gives CDR1 MGHDK, CDR2 SYGVNS. V was clipped by 2 bases and J by 5 bases, with 10 bases between them. The CDR3 sequence is 14 residues long. CDR3 amino acids: CASSEGHLENIQYF. DNA of the CDR3: TGTGCCAGCAGTGAAGGACACCTGGAAAACATTCAGTACTTC.

This chain links TRBV7-9 with TRBJ1-2, with TRBD1 matching over 8 bases. Germline V CDR1 and CDR2: SEHNR, FQNEAQ (reference sequence). Trimming at V came to 4 bases and at J to 6 bases, leaving 7 bases not matched to a gene. The CDR3 runs to 14 residues. The CDR3 spells CASSSGGGQDGYTF. CDR3 in DNA: TGTGCCAGCAGCTCGGGCGGGGGACAGGATGGCTACACCTTC.

The rearrangement uses TRBV10-1 and TRBJ2-7; D might be TRBD1 (5 bases). This CDR3 has 13 amino acids. Between the trimmed V and J ends, which lost 2 bases and 1 base, there was a span of 6 bases. CDR1 and CDR2 from the germline V gene are WNHNN and SYGVQD (reference sequence). The CDR3 DNA is TGCGCCAGCAGTGAGGACAGATCCTACGAGCAGTACTTC. This translates into CASSEDRSYEQYF.

CDR3 DNA sequence: TGTGCCAGCAGCCCCACACTGGGGCAGGGGTATGGCTACACCTTC. Its protein product is CASSPTLGQGYGYTF. The chain joins TRBV7-2 to TRBJ1-2; a weak D match, TRBD1 (6 bases). The ends were cut back, 5 bases at V and 5 bases at J, with 18 bases in the middle. This CDR3 comprises 15 residues. In germline, CDR1 is SGHTA, CDR2 FQGNSA.

This chain joins TRBV5-8 and TRBJ2-1; TRBD2 matches at 7 bases. The CDR3 has 16 amino acids. The ends lost 3 bases at V and 10 bases at J; junction bases unmatched: 16. Germline loops: CDR1 SGHTS, CDR2 YDEGEE. In DNA form, the CDR3 reads TGTGCCAGCAGCTCGTGGCGGGGGTCAACTAACCGAGAGCAGTTCTTC. This sequence encodes CASSSWRGSTNREQFF.

This chain joins TRBV4-1 and TRBJ2-3; a weak D match, TRBD2 (6 bases). V lost 0 bases and J lost 1, with 8 bases in between. This CDR3 has 15 residues. Per the germline V gene, CDR1 is MGHRA and CDR2 is YSYEKL. The CDR3: CASSQEGGGTDTQYF. The CDR3 coding sequence is TGCGCCAGCAGCCAAGAAGGCGGGGGCACAGATACGCAGTATTTT.

The chain uses TRBV5-1 and TRBJ2-7; D call uncertain. Germline values: CDR1 SGHRS, CDR2 YFSETQ. The V and J ends lost 0 bases and 7 bases respectively, with 8 bases between them. The CDR3 has 12 residues. CDR3 residues: CASSLDGWEQYF. In DNA, the CDR3 is TGCGCCAGCAGCTTGGATGGCTGGGAGCAGTACTTC. Filled out from reference TRBV5-1 and TRBJ2-7, the complete variable domain reads KAGVTQTPRYLIKTRGQQVTLSCSPISGHRSVSWYQQTPGQGLQFLFEYFSETQRNKGNFPGRFSGRQFSNSRSEMNVSTLELGDSALYLCASSLDGWEQYFGPGTRLTVT.

The rearrangement uses TRBV12-5 and TRBJ2-5; D is possibly TRBD1 (5 bases). The CDR3 contains 14 residues. CDR1 and CDR2 (germline): LGHNT, FRNRAP. Trimming took off 5 bases at V and 7 bases at J, with 17 bases between the two ends. CDR3 protein: CASGLSQGFGTQYF. The CDR3, as DNA: TGTGCTAGTGGTCTTTCCCAGGGATTCGGGACCCAGTACTTC.